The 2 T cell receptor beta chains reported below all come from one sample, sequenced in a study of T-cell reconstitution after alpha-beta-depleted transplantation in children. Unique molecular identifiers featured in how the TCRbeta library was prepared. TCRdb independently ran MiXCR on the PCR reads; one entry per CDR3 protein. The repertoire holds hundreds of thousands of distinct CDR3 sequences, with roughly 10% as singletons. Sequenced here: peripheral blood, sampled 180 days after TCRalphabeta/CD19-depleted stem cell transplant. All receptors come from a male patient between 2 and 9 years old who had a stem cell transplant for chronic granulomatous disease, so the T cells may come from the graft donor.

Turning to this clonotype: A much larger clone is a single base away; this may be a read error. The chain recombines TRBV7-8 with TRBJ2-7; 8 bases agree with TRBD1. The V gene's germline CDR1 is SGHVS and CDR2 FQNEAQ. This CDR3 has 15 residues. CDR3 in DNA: TGTGCCAGCAGCACCTACAGGGGGAGCTCCTACGAGCCGTACTTC. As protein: CASSTYRGSSYEPYF.

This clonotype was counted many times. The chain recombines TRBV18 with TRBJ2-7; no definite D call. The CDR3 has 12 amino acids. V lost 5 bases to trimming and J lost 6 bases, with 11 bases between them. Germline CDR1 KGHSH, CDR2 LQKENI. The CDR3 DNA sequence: TGTGCCAGCTCATTTGGGGAATTCGAGCAGTACTTC. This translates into CASSFGEFEQYF.